This T cell receptor beta chain is drawn from a study of OX40 agonist ivuxolimab in advanced cancers. Produced via immunoSEQ multiplex PCR; TCRdb's table is partial and in-frame only. The data show 20,000 to 25,000 clones, 83% seen once. The sample in question was CD4+ or CD8+ T cells sorted from blood, obtained in a trial of the OX40 agonist ivuxolimab. The TCR originated in an adult with an advanced solid tumor such as melanoma, head and neck, liver or kidney cancer.

The CDR3 DNA sequence: TGTGCCAGCAGCTCGACAGGGATCCCCTACGAGCAGTACTTC. The encoded protein is CASSSTGIPYEQYF. V gene TRBV7-9 combines with J gene TRBJ2-7; 7 nucleotides match TRBD1. The CDR3 loop spans 14 amino acids. Germline CDR1 is SEHNR and CDR2 is FQNEAQ (reference sequence). Trimming removed 4 bases from V and 2 bases from J; junction bases left unmatched: 5.